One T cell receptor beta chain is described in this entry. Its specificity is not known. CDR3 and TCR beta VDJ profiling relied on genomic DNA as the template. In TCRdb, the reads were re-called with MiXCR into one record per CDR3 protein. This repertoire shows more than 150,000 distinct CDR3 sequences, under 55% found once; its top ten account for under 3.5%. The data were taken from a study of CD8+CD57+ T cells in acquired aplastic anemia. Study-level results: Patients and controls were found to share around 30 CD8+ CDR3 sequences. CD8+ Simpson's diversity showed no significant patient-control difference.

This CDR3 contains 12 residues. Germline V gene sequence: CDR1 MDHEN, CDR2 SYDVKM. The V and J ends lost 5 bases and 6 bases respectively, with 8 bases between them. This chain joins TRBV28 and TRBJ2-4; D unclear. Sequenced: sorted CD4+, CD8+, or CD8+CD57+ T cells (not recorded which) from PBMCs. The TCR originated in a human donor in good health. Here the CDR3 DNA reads TGTGCCAGCAGTGCAAGATTAAACATTCAGTACTTC. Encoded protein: CASSARLNIQYF.